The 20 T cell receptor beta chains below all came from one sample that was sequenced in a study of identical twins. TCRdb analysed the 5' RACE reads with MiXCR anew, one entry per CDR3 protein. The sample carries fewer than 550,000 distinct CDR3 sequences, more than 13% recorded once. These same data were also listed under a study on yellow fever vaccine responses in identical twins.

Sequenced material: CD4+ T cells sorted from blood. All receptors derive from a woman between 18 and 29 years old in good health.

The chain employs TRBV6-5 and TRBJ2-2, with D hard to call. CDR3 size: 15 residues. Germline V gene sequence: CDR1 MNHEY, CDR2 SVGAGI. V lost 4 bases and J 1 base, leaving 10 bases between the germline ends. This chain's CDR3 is CASSSPARNTGELFF. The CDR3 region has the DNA TGTGCCAGCAGTTCCCCGGCGCGGAACACCGGGGAGCTGTTTTTT.

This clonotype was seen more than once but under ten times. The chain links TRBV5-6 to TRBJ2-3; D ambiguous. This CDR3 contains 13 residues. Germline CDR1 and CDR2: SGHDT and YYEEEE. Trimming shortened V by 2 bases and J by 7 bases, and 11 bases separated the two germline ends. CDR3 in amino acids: CASSFYGPNTQYF. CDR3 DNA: TGTGCCAGCAGCTTCTACGGGCCTAATACGCAGTATTTT.

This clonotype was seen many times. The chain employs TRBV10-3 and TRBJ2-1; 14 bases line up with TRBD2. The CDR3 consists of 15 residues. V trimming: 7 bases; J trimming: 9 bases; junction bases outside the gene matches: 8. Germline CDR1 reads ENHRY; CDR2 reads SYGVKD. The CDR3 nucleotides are TGTGCCATCACTGGGACTAGCGGGAGTGGAAGTGAGCAGTTCTTC. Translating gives CAITGTSGSGSEQFF.

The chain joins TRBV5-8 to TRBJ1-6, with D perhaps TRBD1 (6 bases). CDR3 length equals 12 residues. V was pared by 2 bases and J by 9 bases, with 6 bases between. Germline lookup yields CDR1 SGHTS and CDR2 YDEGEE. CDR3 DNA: TGTGCCAGCAGCTTCAGGGGTTCACCCCTCCACTTT. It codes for CASSFRGSPLHF. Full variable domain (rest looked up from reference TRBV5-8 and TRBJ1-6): EAGVTQSPTHLIKTRGQQATLRCSPISGHTSVYWYQQALGLGLQFLLWYDEGEERNRGNFPPRFSGRQFPNYSSELNVNALELEDSALYLCASSFRGSPLHFGNGTRLTVT.

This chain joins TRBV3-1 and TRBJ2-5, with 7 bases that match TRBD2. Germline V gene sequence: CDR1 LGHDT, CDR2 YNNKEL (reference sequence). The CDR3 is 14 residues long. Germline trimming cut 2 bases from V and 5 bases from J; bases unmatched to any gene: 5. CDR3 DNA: TGTGCCAGCAGCCAATATCAACTAGCGGAGACCCAGTACTTC. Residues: CASSQYQLAETQYF.

In DNA, the CDR3 is TGTGCCATCAGTGAGTCGCCCGCCAGACAGGACCACGAGCAGTACTTC. Protein sequence: CAISESPARQDHEQYF. The rearrangement joins TRBV10-3 to TRBJ2-7; tentatively, D is TRBD1 (6 bases). Trimming removed 0 bases at V and 5 bases at J, with 17 bases between. This CDR3 has 16 amino acids. Germline values: CDR1 ENHRY, CDR2 SYGVKD.

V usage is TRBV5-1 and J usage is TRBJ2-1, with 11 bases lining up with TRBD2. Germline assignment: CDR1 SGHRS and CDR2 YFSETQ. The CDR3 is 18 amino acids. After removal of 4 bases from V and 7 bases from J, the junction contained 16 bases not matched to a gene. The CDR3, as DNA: TGCGCCAGCAGCGCCGGAACTAGCGGGAGTGTAGTGAGGAATGAGCAGTTCTTC. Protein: CASSAGTSGSVVRNEQFF. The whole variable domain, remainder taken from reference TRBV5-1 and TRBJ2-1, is KAGVTQTPRYLIKTRGQQVTLSCSPISGHRSVSWYQQTPGQGLQFLFEYFSETQRNKGNFPGRFSGRQFSNSRSEMNVSTLELGDSALYLCASSAGTSGSVVRNEQFFGPGTRLTVL.

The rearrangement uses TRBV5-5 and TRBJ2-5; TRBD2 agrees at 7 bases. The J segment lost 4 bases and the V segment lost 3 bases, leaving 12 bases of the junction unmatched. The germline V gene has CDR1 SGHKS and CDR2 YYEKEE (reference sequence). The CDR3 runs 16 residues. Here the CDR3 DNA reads TGTGCCAGCAGCTATTCCCCCGGACTAGTGACAGAGACCCAGTACTTC. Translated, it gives CASSYSPGLVTETQYF.

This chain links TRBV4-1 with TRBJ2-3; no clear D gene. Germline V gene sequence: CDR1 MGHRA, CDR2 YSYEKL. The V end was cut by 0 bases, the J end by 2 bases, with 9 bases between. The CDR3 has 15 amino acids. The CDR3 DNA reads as TGCGCCAGCAGCCAAGAGGCAGCTACCACAGATACGCAGTATTTT. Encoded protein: CASSQEAATTDTQYF.

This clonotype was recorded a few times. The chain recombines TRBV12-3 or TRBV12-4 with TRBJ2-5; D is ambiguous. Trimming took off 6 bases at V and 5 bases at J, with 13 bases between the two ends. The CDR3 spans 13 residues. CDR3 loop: CASRRGVSETQYF. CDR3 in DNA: TGTGCCAGCAGGCGCGGTGTGTCGGAGACCCAGTACTTC.

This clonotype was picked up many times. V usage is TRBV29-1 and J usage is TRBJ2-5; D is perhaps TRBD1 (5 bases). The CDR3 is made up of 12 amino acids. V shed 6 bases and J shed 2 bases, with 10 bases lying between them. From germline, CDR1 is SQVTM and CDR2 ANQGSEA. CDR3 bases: TGCAGCGTGAGACAGACTCAAGAGACCCAGTACTTC. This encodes CSVRQTQETQYF.

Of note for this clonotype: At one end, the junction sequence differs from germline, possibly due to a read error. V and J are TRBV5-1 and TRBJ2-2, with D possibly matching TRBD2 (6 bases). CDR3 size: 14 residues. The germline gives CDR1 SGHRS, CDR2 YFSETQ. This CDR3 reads CASSPKGYTGGLFF. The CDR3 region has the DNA TGCGCCAGCAGCCCAAAAGGCTACACCGGGGGGCTGTTTTTT. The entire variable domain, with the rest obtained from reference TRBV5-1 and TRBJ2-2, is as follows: KAGVTQTPRYLIKTRGQQVTLSCSPISGHRSVSWYQQTPGQGLQFLFEYFSETQRNKGNFPGRFSGRQFSNSRSEMNVSTLELGDSALYLCASSPKGYTGGLFFGEGSRLTVL.

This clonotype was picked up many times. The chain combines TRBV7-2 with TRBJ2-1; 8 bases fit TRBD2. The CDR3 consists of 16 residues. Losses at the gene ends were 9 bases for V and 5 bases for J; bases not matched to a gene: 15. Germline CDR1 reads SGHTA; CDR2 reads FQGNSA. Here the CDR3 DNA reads TGTGCCAGTCTACCCGGAGGGACGGGAGGGAACAATGAGCAGTTCTTC. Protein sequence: CASLPGGTGGNNEQFF.

In nucleotides, the CDR3 is TGCGCCAGCAGCCAAGTGTCTGGGGGAGCTTCTGGAAACACCATATATTTT. Encoded protein: CASSQVSGGASGNTIYF. The genes are TRBV4-3 and TRBJ1-3, with TRBD1 as a possible D gene (5 bases). This CDR3 is built from 17 residues. Germline assignment: CDR1 LGHNA and CDR2 YSLEER. V was clipped by 1 base and J by 1 base, with 14 bases between them.

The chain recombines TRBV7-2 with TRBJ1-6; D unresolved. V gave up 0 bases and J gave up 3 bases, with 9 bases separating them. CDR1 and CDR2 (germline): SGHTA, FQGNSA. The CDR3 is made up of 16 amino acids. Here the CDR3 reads CASSLAQVDYNSPLHF. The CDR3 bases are TGTGCCAGCAGCTTAGCCCAGGTGGACTATAATTCACCCCTCCACTTT.

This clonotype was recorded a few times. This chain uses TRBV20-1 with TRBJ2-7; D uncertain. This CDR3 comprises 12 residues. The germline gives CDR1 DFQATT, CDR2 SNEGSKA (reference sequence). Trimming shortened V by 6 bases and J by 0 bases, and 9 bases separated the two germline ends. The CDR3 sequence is CSAATASYEQYF. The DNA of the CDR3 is TGCAGTGCCGCGACGGCCTCCTACGAGCAGTACTTC.

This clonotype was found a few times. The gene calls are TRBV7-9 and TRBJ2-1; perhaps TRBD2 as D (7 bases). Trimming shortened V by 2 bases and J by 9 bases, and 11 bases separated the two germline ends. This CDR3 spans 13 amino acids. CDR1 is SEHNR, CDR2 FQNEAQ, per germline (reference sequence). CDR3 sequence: CASSLKGEGEQFF. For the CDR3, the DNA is TGTGCCAGCAGCTTAAAGGGGGAGGGTGAGCAGTTCTTC.

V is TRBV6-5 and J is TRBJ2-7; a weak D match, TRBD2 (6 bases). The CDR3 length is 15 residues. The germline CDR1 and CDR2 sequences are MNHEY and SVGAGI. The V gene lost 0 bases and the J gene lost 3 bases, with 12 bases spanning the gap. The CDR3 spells CASSYSGTESYEQYF. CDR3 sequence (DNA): TGTGCCAGCAGTTACTCCGGGACTGAGAGCTACGAGCAGTACTTC.

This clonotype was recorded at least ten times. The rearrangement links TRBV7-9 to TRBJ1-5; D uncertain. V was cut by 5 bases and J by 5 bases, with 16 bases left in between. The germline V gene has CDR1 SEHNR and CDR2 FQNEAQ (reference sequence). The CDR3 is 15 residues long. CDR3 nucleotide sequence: TGTGCCAGCAGCCCCAAGGGTGGGGTCGATCAGCCCCAGCATTTT. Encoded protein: CASSPKGGVDQPQHF.

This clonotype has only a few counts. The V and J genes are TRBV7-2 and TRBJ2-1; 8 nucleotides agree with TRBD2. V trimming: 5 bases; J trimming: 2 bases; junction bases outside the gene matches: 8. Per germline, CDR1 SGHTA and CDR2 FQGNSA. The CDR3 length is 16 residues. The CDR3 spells CASSPDQAGAYNEQFF. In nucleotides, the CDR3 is TGTGCCAGCAGCCCCGACCAAGCGGGAGCCTACAATGAGCAGTTCTTC.